This TCR beta chain was sequenced in a study of T cell repertoires in cytomegalovirus infection. Findings of the study overall: Within the response measured ex vivo, HLA-C-restricted CMV-specific TCR beta clonotypes were dominant.

TCRdb itself ran the reads through MiXCR, one entry per CDR3 protein. The sample comprises about 530,000 distinct CDR3 sequences, 26% of which are singletons, and less than 15% rests with the top ten. The CDR3 loop spans 15 amino acids. Trimming removed 3 bases at V and 5 bases at J, with 14 bases between. Germline V gives CDR1 SGDLS, CDR2 YYNGEE. On this clonotype: Its antigen is unidentified.

The material sequenced was PBMCs. The TCR comes from a human donor in good health (CMV status not recorded). Some clones in this sample may be carry-over from other donors' samples. The rearrangement links TRBV9 to TRBJ1-4, with D possibly being TRBD1 (5 bases). The CDR3, as DNA: TGTGCCAGCAGCGACGGGACCGTCCTGAATGAAAAACTGTTTTTT. Its protein product is CASSDGTVLNEKLFF.